The rows below give T cell receptor beta chains drawn from one sample of a study of CD39 and CD103 CD8 tumor-infiltrating T cells. Clones were read by immunoSEQ multiplex PCR, and TCRdb kept only the in-frame ones, dropping some. The sample lists about 3,400 clones; roughly 69% were seen once. The material sequenced was CD39- CD103- CD8+ T cells sorted from the tumor. Receptors originate from a human donor with head and neck squamous cell carcinoma. Each CDR3 is given with its conserved first and last residue. A D gene is named only where the DNA matches it firmly. Rows give clone size only sometimes, using once, few, many, or a class for an expanded clone.

j_call | v_call | clone_size | d_call | cdr3_aa | cdr3_nt
TRBJ2-2 | TRBV28 | - | TRBD1 | CASRGIPGTANTGELFF | TGTGCCAGCAGAGGAATACCCGGGACAGCAAACACCGGGGAGCTGTTTTTT
TRBJ1-1 | TRBV6-5 | - | - | CASSSGTEAFF | TGTGCCAGCAGTTCAGGGACTGAAGCTTTCTTT
TRBJ2-3 | TRBV28 | - | TRBD1 | CASSLIGGYTDTQYF | TGTGCCAGCAGTTTGATAGGGGGCTACACAGATACGCAGTATTTT
TRBJ2-1 | TRBV27 | - | - | CASSLSRGNQFF | TGTGCCAGCAGTTTATCTCGGGGGAACCAGTTCTTC
TRBJ1-1 | TRBV5-5 | - | - | CASSSPVNTEAFF | TGTGCCAGCAGCTCTCCGGTGAACACTGAAGCTTTCTTT
TRBJ1-6 | TRBV25-1 | hyperexpanded | - | CASSDAGTDSPLHF | TGTGCCAGCAGTGACGCGGGGACGGATTCACCCCTCCACTTT
TRBJ2-1 | TRBV4-2 | - | TRBD2 | CASSQEDWGLAVNEQFF | TGTGCCAGCAGCCAAGAAGATTGGGGACTAGCGGTCAATGAGCAGTTCTTC
TRBJ1-2 | TRBV9 | - | TRBD1 | CASSVDRGIGGGYTF | TGTGCCAGCAGCGTCGACAGGGGGATAGGAGGTGGCTACACCTTC
TRBJ2-1 | TRBV7-9 | - | - | CASSSTDRFGNEQFF | TGTGCCAGCAGCTCGACCGACAGGTTCGGAAATGAGCAGTTCTTC
TRBJ2-7 | TRBV28 | - | - | CASSSRYRGGLTYEQYF | TGTGCCAGCAGTTCCCGATACAGGGGGGGTTTAACCTACGAGCAGTACTTC
TRBJ2-1 | TRBV2 | - | TRBD2 | CASSDGTSGYIGYNEQFF | TGTGCCAGCAGTGATGGGACTAGCGGATATATCGGGTACAATGAGCAGTTCTTC
TRBJ2-3 | TRBV27 | - | TRBD2 | CASSPLGSGGALDTQYF | TGTGCCAGCAGTCCTCTAGGTAGCGGGGGGGCTTTAGATACGCAGTATTTT
TRBJ2-1 | TRBV4-3 | large | - | CASSQDRYLTNEQFF | TGCGCCAGCAGCCAAGATCGGTATCTGACCAATGAGCAGTTCTTC
TRBJ1-6 | TRBV15 | - | - | CATSRDLSNSPLHF | TGTGCCACCAGCAGAGATCTGAGTAATTCACCCCTCCACTTT
TRBJ2-7 | TRBV6-5 | - | - | CASNPDWNSYEQYF | TGTGCCAGCAATCCAGACTGGAACTCCTACGAGCAGTACTTC
TRBJ2-3 | TRBV4-3 | - | TRBD2 | CASSQVAGVADTQYF | TGCGCCAGCAGCCAAGTGGCGGGGGTGGCAGATACGCAGTATTTT